The 20 T cell receptor beta chains below were found in one sample sequenced in a study of T cell repertoires in cytomegalovirus infection. TCRdb fed the reads into MiXCR, producing one record per CDR3 protein. Of 450,000 to 600,000 distinct CDR3 sequences listed, 33% were seen once; the top ten hold 15% to 20%. Their cognate antigens are unknown. This material consisted of cultured PBMCs, taken from culture after CMV antigen stimulation. Receptors originate from a human donor in good health (CMV status not recorded). Some clones in this sample may be carry-over from other donors' samples.

This clonotype was seen a handful of times. The J gene is TRBJ2-1, the V gene TRBV4-1, with TRBD1 matching 9 bases. Germline loops: CDR1 MGHRA, CDR2 YSYEKL. The V and J ends lost 5 bases and 8 bases, in that order; junction bases with no gene match: 7. This CDR3 has 14 residues. DNA for the CDR3: TGCGCCAGCAGCAGAGGGACAGGGTTTGATGAGCAGTTCTTC. Translating gives CASSRGTGFDEQFF.

This clonotype was counted many times. The chain employs TRBV28 and TRBJ1-5, with D possibly being TRBD1 (5 bases). Germline assignment: CDR1 MDHEN and CDR2 SYDVKM. The V and J ends lost 7 bases and 5 bases respectively, with 15 bases between them. The CDR3 is 14 residues long. This CDR3 is CASILGGSYQPQHF. CDR3 sequence (DNA): TGTGCCAGCATCCTGGGGGGTTCGTATCAGCCCCAGCATTTT.

A single count supports this clonotype. CDR3 DNA: TGTGCCAGTGCCCCGCAGGGGCGTTCCTACAATGAGCAGTTCTTC. Protein product: CASAPQGRSYNEQFF. The rearrangement joins TRBV19 to TRBJ2-1; the D gene is possibly TRBD1 (6 bases). Germline V gene sequence: CDR1 LNHDA, CDR2 SQIVND (reference sequence). The V end lost 8 bases, the J end lost 1 base, and 15 bases lay between the germline ends. This CDR3 is built from 15 residues.

This clonotype turned up a few times. The CDR3 DNA is TGTGCCAGCAGCTCCCCCGGGACAGGGGACAAAACCTCCTACAATGAGCAGTTCTTC. Translated: CASSSPGTGDKTSYNEQFF. The chain is built from TRBV7-9 and TRBJ2-1; TRBD1 aligns across 10 bases. This CDR3 is 19 amino acids long. Germline assignment: CDR1 SEHNR and CDR2 FQNEAQ (reference sequence). V was clipped by 4 bases and J by 0 bases; unmatched bases: 12.

This clonotype was counted at least ten times. The CDR3 here is CASSLAAAGETSYEQYV. In nucleotides, the CDR3 is TGTGCCAGCAGCTTAGCAGCCGCGGGGGAGACCTCCTACGAGCAGTACGTC. The V gene is TRBV7-2, the J gene TRBJ2-7; TRBD2 agrees at 7 bases. The V and J ends lost 0 bases and 0 bases, in that order; junction bases with no gene match: 8. This CDR3 region has 17 residues. Per the germline V gene, CDR1 is SGHTA and CDR2 is FQGNSA.

The rearrangement joins TRBV12-3 or TRBV12-4 to TRBJ1-1; D gene uncertain. V gave up 5 bases and J gave up 5 bases, with 15 bases separating them. The CDR3 contains 14 residues. The DNA of the CDR3 is TGTGCCAGCAGTCTTCTCGGTGGGCCAACTGAAGCTTTCTTT. Encoded protein: CASSLLGGPTEAFF.

The rearrangement links TRBV19 to TRBJ1-2, with 9 bases identical to TRBD1. The CDR3 totals 16 residues. V was clipped by 6 bases and J by 4 bases; unmatched bases: 12. CDR1 is LNHDA and CDR2 is SQIVND in the germline V gene (reference sequence). CDR3 DNA sequence: TGTGCCAGTAGCGTTTCTACAGGGGGCGCTGGCTATGGCTACACCTTC. Its translation: CASSVSTGGAGYGYTF.

This clonotype turned up a few times. The rearrangement uses TRBV10-3 and TRBJ2-1, with 7 bases fitting TRBD1. This CDR3 spans 13 amino acids. Losses at the gene ends were 11 bases for V and 8 bases for J; bases not matched to a gene: 12. From germline, CDR1 is ENHRY and CDR2 SYGVKD. In DNA form, the CDR3 reads TGTGCCGTCCGGGACAGAGGAGGCGATGAGCAGTTCTTC. Translating gives CAVRDRGGDEQFF.

This clonotype was counted at least ten times. The V gene is TRBV7-9, the J gene TRBJ2-7; TRBD1 is a possible D gene (5 bases). V was trimmed by 1 base and J by 5 bases, leaving 15 bases between them. Germline lookup yields CDR1 SEHNR and CDR2 FQNEAQ (reference sequence). The CDR3 loop spans 15 amino acids. The DNA for the CDR3 is TGTGCCAGCAGCTTAGGGGGCGTGAGTTCGGACGAGCAGTACTTC. Translating gives CASSLGGVSSDEQYF.

This chain uses TRBV28 with TRBJ2-1, with TRBD1 matching 9 bases. J was trimmed by 5 bases and V by 3 bases; bases with no gene match: 11. Germline-derived CDR1 and CDR2 are MDHEN and SYDVKM. This CDR3 region has 17 residues. The CDR3: CASSFRPGQGPHNEQFF. The CDR3 DNA reads TGTGCCAGCAGTTTCCGCCCGGGACAGGGTCCCCACAATGAGCAGTTCTTC.

V gene TRBV29-1 combines with J gene TRBJ2-7; unclear D gene. V shed 0 bases and J shed 0 bases, with 6 bases lying between them. The CDR3 loop spans 13 amino acids. Germline V gives CDR1 SQVTM, CDR2 ANQGSEA. CDR3 nucleotide sequence: TGCAGCGTTGAAGATCGCAGCTCCTACGAGCAGTACTTC. It is translated as CSVEDRSSYEQYF.

This clonotype was seen repeatedly, ten times or more. This chain joins TRBV7-8 and TRBJ2-1; D is uncertain. With 2 bases removed from V and 0 bases from J, the gap between germline ends came to 8 bases. The CDR3 has 15 residues. Germline CDR1 reads SGHVS; CDR2 reads FQNEAQ. This CDR3 is CASSLQGISYNEQFF. Written as DNA, the CDR3 is TGTGCCAGCAGCTTACAAGGGATCTCCTACAATGAGCAGTTCTTC.

A single count supports this clonotype. This sequence joins TRBV4-3 and TRBJ2-3; D gene uncertain. The length of the CDR3 is 16 residues. The germline CDR1 and CDR2 sequences are LGHNA and YSLEER. V lost 6 bases and J 6 bases, leaving 22 bases between the germline ends. The CDR3 nucleotides read TGCGCCAGCAGTCATTCCCCTGGCGAGGTTGGGGATACGCAGTATTTT. Its protein is CASSHSPGEVGDTQYF.

The CDR3 DNA reads TGTGCCAGCAGCTTAGGGACGGGGACAGGGATTGTCACAGATACGCAGTATTTT. This translates into CASSLGTGTGIVTDTQYF. The chain employs TRBV7-9 and TRBJ2-3, with 9 bases matching TRBD1. The CDR3 extends over 18 amino acids. V gave up 1 base and J gave up 2 bases; unmatched junction bases: 10. Germline V gives CDR1 SEHNR, CDR2 FQNEAQ (reference sequence).

The rearrangement joins TRBV7-4 to TRBJ2-3; TRBD1 might be the D (7 bases). The CDR3 runs 15 residues. V dropped 8 bases and J dropped 2 bases, with 17 bases sitting between them. The germline V gene has CDR1 SGHVT and CDR2 SQSDAQ. CDR3 sequence (DNA): TGTGCCAGCCGACCACAGGGGAGGATCACAGATACGCAGTATTTT. Amino acids: CASRPQGRITDTQYF.

This chain uses TRBV6-2 or TRBV6-3 with TRBJ2-7, with 7 nucleotides matching TRBD1. After removal of 6 bases from V and 6 bases from J, the junction contained 8 bases not matched to a gene. CDR3 length equals 13 residues. Per the germline V gene, CDR1 is MNHEY and CDR2 is SVGEGT. The CDR3 bases are TGTGCCAGCAGGAAGACAGGGATAGGCGAGCAGTACTTC. Amino acids: CASRKTGIGEQYF.

This clonotype was seen more than once but under ten times. V gene TRBV29-1 combines with J gene TRBJ2-7; 7 nucleotides agree with TRBD1. Per the germline V gene, CDR1 is SQVTM and CDR2 is ANQGSEA. The CDR3 runs to 11 residues. The V and J ends lost 6 bases and 5 bases, in that order; junction bases with no gene match: 4. DNA for the CDR3: TGCAGCGTGGGACAGAGCAACGAGCAGTACTTC. Translated, it gives CSVGQSNEQYF.

This clonotype has just a few counts. The V call is TRBV28, the J call TRBJ2-1; the match to TRBD2 covers 7 bases. With V trimmed by 2 bases and J by 8 bases, 9 bases remained unmatched. Germline lookup yields CDR1 MDHEN and CDR2 SYDVKM. The CDR3 has 15 residues. The CDR3 DNA sequence: TGTGCCAGCAGTTTAAGCGGGACTTACAGCCATGAGCAGTTCTTC. It codes for CASSLSGTYSHEQFF.

This clonotype was found many times. This sequence joins TRBV7-2 and TRBJ2-7; D is uncertain. Trimming removed 6 bases at V and 0 bases at J, with 12 bases between. Germline assignment: CDR1 SGHTA and CDR2 FQGNSA. The CDR3 totals 14 residues. The CDR3 coding sequence is TGTGCCAGCAGTCCCGGACCCAGCTCCTACGAGCAGTACTTC. It codes for CASSPGPSSYEQYF.

The J gene is TRBJ1-2, the V gene TRBV7-2; D is perhaps TRBD1 (6 bases). Per germline, CDR1 SGHTA and CDR2 FQGNSA. CDR3 length: 14 residues. Trimming pared 6 bases from V and 1 base from J, leaving 12 bases between. CDR3 DNA sequence: TGTGCCAGCAGACAAGGACAGCTTAACTATGGCTACACCTTC. Its translation is CASRQGQLNYGYTF.